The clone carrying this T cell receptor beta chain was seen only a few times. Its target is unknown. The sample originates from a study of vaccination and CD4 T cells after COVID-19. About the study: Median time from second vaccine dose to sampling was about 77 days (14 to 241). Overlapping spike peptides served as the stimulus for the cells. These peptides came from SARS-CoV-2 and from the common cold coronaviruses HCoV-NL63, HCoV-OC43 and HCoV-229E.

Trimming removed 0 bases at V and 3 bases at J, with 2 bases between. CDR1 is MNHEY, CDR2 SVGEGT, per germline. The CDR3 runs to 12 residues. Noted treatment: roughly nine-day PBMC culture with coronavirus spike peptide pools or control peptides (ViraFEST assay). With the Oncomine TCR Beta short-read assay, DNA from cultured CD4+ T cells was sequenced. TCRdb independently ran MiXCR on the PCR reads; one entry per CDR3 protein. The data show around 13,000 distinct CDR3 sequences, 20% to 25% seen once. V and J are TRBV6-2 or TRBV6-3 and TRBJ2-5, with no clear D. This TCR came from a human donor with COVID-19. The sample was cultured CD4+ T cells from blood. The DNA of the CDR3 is TGTGCCAGCAGTTACTCTAAAGAGACCCAGTACTTC. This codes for CASSYSKETQYF.